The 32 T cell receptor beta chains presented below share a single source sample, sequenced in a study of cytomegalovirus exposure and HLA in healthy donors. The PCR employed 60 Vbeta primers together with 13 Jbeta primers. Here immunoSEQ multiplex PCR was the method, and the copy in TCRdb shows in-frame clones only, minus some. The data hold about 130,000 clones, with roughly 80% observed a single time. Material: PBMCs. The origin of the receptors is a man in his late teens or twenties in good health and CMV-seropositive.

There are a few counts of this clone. CDR3 nucleotide sequence: TGCAGCGCCCAGAGCGGGAGGAGCTCCTACAATGAGCAGTTCTTC. Its translation: CSAQSGRSSYNEQFF. The V gene is TRBV29-1, the J gene TRBJ2-1; 9 bases are a match to TRBD2. Germline V gives CDR1 SQVTM, CDR2 ANQGSEA. The CDR3 runs 15 residues. Germline trimming cut 7 bases from V and 0 bases from J; bases unmatched to any gene: 7.

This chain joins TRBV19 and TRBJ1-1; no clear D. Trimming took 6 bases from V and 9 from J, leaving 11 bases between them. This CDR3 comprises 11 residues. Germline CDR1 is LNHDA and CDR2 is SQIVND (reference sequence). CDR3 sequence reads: CASSNIQKAFF. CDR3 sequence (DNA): TGTGCCAGTAGCAATATACAAAAAGCTTTCTTT.

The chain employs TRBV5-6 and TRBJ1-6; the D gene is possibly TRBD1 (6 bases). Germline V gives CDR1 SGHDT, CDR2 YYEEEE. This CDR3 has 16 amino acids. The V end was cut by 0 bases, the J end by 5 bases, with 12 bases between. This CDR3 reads CASSLAAGVDNSPLHF. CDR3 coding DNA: TGTGCCAGCAGCTTGGCGGCAGGGGTCGATAATTCACCCCTCCACTTT.

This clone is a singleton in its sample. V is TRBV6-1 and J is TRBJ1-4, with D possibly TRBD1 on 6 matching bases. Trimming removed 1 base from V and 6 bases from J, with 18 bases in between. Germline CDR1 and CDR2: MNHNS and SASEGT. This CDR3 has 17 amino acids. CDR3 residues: CASSEGPNRVPYEKLFF. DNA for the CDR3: TGTGCCAGCAGTGAAGGACCGAACAGGGTCCCTTATGAAAAACTGTTTTTT.

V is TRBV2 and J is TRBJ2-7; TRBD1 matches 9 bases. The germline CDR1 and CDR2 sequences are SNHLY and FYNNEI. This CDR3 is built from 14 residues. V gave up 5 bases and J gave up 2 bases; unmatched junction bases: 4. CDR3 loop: CASSSDRGPYEQYF. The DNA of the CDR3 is TGTGCCAGCAGTTCGGACAGGGGTCCCTACGAGCAGTACTTC.

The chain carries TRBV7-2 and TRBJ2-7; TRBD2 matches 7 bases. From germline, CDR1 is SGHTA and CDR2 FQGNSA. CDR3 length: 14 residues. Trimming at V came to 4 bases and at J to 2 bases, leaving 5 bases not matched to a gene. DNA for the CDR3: TGTGCCAGCAGCTATGGGGGGGTCACCTACGAGCAGTACTTC. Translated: CASSYGGVTYEQYF.

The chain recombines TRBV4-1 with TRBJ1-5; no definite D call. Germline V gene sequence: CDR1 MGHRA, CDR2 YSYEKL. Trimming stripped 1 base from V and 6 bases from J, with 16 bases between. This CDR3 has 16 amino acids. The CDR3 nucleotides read TGCGCCAGCAGCCAAGTCGTTTCGACCGGCGGTCAGCCCCAGCATTTT. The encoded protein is CASSQVVSTGGQPQHF.

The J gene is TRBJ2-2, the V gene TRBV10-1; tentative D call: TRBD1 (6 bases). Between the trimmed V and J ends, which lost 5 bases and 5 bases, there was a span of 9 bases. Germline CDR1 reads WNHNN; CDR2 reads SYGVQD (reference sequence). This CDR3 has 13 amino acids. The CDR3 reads CASSQGFTGELFF. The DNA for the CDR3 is TGCGCCAGCAGTCAGGGGTTTACCGGGGAGCTGTTTTTT.

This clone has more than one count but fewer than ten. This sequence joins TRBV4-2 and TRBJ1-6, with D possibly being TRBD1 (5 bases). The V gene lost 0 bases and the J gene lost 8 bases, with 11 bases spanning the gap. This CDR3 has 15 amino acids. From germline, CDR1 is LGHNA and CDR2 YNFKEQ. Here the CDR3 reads CASSQDIGGDSPLHF. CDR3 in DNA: TGTGCCAGCAGCCAAGATATTGGGGGGGATTCACCCCTCCACTTT.

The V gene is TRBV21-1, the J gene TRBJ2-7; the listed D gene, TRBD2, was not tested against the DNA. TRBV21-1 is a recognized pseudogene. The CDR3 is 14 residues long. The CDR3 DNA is TGTGCCAGCAGCAAAGAGAAACTTACCTACGAGCAGTACTTC. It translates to CASSKEKLTYEQYF.

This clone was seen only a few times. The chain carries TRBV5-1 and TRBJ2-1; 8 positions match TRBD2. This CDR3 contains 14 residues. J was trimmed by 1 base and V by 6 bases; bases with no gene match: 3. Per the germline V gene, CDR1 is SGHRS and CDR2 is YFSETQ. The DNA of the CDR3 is TGCGCCAGCATTAGCGGGAATTCCTACAATGAGCAGTTCTTC. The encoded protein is CASISGNSYNEQFF.

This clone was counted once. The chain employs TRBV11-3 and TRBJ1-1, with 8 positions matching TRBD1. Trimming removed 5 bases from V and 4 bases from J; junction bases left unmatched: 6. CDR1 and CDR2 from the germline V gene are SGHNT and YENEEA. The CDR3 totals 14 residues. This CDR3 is CASSNTGGGTEAFF. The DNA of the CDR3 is TGTGCCAGCAGCAATACAGGGGGTGGCACTGAAGCTTTCTTT.

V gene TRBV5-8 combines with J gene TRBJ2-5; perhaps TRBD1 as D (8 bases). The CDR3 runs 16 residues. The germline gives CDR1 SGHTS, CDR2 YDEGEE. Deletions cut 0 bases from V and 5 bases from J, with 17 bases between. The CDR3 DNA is TGTGCCAGCAGCTTGGAAGGACAGGGAGGGGTTGAGACCCAGTACTTC. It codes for CASSLEGQGGVETQYF.

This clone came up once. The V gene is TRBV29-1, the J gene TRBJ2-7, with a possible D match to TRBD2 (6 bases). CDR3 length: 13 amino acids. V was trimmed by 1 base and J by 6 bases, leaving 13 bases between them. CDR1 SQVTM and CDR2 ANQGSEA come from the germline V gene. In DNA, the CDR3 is TGCAGCGTTGAAGTTGACGGGAGCGGCGAGCAGTACTTC. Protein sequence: CSVEVDGSGEQYF.

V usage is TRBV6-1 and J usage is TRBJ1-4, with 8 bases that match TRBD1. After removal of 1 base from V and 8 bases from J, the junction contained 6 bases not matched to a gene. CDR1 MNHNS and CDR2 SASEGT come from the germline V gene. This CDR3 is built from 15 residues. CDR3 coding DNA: TGTGCCAGCAGTGAAGAGGACAGGGTTAGGGAAAAACTGTTTTTT. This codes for CASSEEDRVREKLFF.

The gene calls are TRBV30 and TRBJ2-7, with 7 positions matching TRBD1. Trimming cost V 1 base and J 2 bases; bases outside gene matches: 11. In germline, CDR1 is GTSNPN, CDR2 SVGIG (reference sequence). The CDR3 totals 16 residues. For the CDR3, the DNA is TGTGCCTGGAGTGCCAAAGGGACAGCGAGAACCTACGAGCAGTACTTC. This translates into CAWSAKGTARTYEQYF.

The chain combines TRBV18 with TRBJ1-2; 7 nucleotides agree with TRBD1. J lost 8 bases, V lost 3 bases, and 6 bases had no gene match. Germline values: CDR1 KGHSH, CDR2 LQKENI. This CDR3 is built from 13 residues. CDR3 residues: CASSPDRDRGYTF. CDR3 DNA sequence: TGTGCCAGCTCACCCGACAGGGATAGGGGCTACACCTTC.

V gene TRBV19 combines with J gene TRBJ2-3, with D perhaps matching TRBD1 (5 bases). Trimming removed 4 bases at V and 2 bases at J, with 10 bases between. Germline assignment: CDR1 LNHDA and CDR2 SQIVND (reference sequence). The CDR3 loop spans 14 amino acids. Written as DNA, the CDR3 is TGTGCCAGTAGTAAGCCAGGGCTCACAGATACGCAGTATTTT. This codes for CASSKPGLTDTQYF.

The CDR3: CASSLGRAVTEAFF. The CDR3 DNA sequence: TGTGCCAGCAGCTTAGGCAGGGCGGTTACTGAAGCTTTCTTT. The chain carries TRBV7-9 and TRBJ1-1; possibly TRBD1 for D (5 bases). This CDR3 region has 14 residues. Germline values: CDR1 SEHNR, CDR2 FQNEAQ (reference sequence). Trimming removed 1 base at V and 5 bases at J, with 11 bases between.

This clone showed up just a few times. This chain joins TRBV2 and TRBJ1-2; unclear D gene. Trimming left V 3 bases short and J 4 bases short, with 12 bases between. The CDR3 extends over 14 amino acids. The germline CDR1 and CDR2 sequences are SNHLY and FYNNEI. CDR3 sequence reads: CASSEEDQSYGYTF. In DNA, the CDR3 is TGTGCCAGCAGTGAGGAGGACCAATCCTATGGCTACACCTTC. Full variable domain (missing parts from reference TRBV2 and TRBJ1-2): EPEVTQTPSHQVTQMGQEVILRCVPISNHLYFYWYRQILGQKVEFLVSFYNNEISEKSEIFDDQFSVERPDGSNFTLKIRSTKLEDSAMYFCASSEEDQSYGYTFGSGTRLTVV.

The DNA for the CDR3 is TGTGCCAGCGGGACAGGAGCCTACTATGGCTACACCTTC. Protein sequence: CASGTGAYYGYTF. This chain links TRBV6-1 with TRBJ1-2, with 8 nucleotides matching TRBD1. After removal of 8 bases from V and 3 bases from J, the junction contained 5 bases not matched to a gene. CDR1 is MNHNS, CDR2 SASEGT, per germline. The CDR3 is made up of 13 amino acids.

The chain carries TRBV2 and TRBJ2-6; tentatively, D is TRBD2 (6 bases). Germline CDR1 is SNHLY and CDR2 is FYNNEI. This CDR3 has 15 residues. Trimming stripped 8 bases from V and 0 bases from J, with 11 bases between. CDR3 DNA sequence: TGTGCCAGCGGGGGGATTACCTCTGGGGCCAACGTCCTGACTTTC. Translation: CASGGITSGANVLTF. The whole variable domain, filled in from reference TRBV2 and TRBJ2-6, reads EPEVTQTPSHQVTQMGQEVILRCVPISNHLYFYWYRQILGQKVEFLVSFYNNEISEKSEIFDDQFSVERPDGSNFTLKIRSTKLEDSAMYFCASGGITSGANVLTFGAGSRLTVL.

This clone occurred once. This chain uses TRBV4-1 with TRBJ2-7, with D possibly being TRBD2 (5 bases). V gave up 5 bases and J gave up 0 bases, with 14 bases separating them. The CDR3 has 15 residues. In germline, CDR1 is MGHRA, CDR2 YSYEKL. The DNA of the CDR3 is TGCGCCAGCAGCGATAGGACGGGGAGCTCCTACGAGCAGTACTTC. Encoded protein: CASSDRTGSSYEQYF.

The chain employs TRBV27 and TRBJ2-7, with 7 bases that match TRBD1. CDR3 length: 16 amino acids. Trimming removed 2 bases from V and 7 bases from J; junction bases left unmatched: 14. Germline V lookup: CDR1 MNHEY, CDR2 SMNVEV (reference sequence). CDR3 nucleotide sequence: TGTGCCAGCAGTTTAAAGGGGGCGCGTTTAACTGGTGAGCAGTACTTC. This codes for CASSLKGARLTGEQYF.

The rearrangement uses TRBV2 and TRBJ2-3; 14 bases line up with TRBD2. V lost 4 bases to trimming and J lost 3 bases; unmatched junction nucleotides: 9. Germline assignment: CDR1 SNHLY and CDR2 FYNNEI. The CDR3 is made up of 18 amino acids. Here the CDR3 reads CASSGSGTSGSYTDTQYF. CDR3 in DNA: TGTGCCAGCAGTGGTAGCGGGACTAGCGGGAGCTATACAGATACGCAGTATTTT.

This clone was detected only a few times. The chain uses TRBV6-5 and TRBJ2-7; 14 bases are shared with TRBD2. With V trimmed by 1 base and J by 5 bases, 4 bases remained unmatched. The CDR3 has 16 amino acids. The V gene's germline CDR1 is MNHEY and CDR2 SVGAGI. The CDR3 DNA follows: TGTGCCAGCAGTTACTTGACTAGCGGGAGGGCTAACGAGCAGTACTTC. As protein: CASSYLTSGRANEQYF.

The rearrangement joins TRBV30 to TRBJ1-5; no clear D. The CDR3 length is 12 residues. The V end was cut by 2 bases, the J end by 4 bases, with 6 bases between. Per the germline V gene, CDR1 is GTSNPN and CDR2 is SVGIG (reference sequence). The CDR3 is CAWSSGNQPQHF. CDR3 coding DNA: TGTGCCTGGAGTAGCGGGAATCAGCCCCAGCATTTT.

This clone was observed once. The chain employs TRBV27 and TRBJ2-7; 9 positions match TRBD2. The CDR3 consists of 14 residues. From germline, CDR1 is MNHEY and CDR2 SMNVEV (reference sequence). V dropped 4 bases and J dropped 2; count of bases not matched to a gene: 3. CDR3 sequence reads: CASSSGGRAYEQYF. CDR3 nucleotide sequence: TGTGCCAGCAGTTCTGGCGGGAGGGCCTACGAGCAGTACTTC.

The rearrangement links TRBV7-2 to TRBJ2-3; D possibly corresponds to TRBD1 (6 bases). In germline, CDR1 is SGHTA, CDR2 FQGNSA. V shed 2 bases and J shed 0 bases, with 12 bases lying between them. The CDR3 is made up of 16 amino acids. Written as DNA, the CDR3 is TGTGCCAGCAGCTTACGAGGACAGCCGAGCACAGATACGCAGTATTTT. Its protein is CASSLRGQPSTDTQYF.

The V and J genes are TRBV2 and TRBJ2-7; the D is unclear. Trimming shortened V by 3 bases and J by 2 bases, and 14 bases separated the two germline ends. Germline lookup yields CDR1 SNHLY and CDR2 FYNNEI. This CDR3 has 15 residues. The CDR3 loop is CASSESRDKPYEQYF. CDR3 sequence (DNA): TGTGCCAGCAGTGAGTCCCGTGACAAACCCTACGAGCAGTACTTC.

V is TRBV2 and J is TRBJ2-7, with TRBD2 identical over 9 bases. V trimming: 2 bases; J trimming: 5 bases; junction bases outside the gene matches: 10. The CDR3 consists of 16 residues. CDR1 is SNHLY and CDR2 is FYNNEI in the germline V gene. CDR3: CASSEYGGGVIDEQYF. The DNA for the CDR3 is TGTGCCAGCAGTGAATACGGCGGGGGGGTTATCGACGAGCAGTACTTC.

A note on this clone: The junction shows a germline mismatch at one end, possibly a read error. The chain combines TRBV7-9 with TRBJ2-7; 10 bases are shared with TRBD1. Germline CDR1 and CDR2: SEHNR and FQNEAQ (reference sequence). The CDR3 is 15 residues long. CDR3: CSSSFGTGATYEQYF. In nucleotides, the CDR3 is TGTTCCAGCAGCTTCGGGACAGGGGCCACCTACGAGCAGTACTTC.